Listed below are T cell receptor beta chains from one sample, sequenced in a study of blood T cell repertoires in COVID-19. TCRdb's table, derived via immunoSEQ multiplex PCR, lists solely in-frame clones and lacks some. The table shows some 160,000 clones, with around 90% occurring only once. Sequences were obtained from peripheral blood. The receptors here all came from a man between 60 and 70 years old with acute or convalescent COVID-19. Each CDR3 is given with its conserved first and last residue. A D gene is named only where the DNA matches it firmly. A clone size is listed for some rows: how often the clone was seen (once, few, many), or a class if it is expanded.

NA | TRBD1 | TRBJ1-2 | TRBV29-1 | 14 | CSVPPDRDDYGYTF | TGCAGCGTTCCCCCGGACAGGGATGACTATGGCTACACCTTC
NA | NA | TRBJ1-2 | TRBV2 | 13 | CASSDPGTYGYTF | TGTGCCAGCAGTGATCCAGGAACCTATGGCTACACCTTC
NA | NA | TRBJ1-6 | TRBV19 | 15 | CASSIGQIYNSPLHF | TGTGCCAGTAGTATCGGACAGATCTATAATTCACCCCTCCACTTT
NA | NA | TRBJ2-2 | TRBV7-3 | 14 | CASSLSGRTGELFF | TGTGCCAGCAGCCTCTCGGGGAGGACCGGGGAGCTGTTTTTT
NA | NA | TRBJ1-6 | TRBV4-3 | 20 | CASSRDSIRGSISYNSPLHF | TGCGCCAGCAGCCGAGATTCCATCCGGGGGTCCATATCCTATAATTCACCCCTCCACTTT
NA | NA | TRBJ1-5 | TRBV5-8 | 17 | CASSPNRGAGGNQPQHF | TGTGCCAGCAGCCCGAATCGGGGGGCGGGGGGCAATCAGCCCCAGCATTTT
NA | NA | TRBJ2-3 | TRBV5-1 | 14 | CASSLEGGTYTQYF | TGCGCCAGCAGCCTGGAGGGGGGGACTTATACGCAGTATTTT
NA | TRBD1 | TRBJ1-3 | TRBV29-1 | 13 | CSVGTGDGNTIYF | TGCAGCGTCGGGACAGGGGACGGAAACACCATATATTTT
NA | NA | TRBJ1-6 | TRBV11-2 | 18 | CASSLVGSGRSYNSPLHF | TGTGCCAGCAGCTTAGTCGGCTCGGGAAGGTCCTATAATTCACCCCTCCACTTT
NA | NA | TRBJ1-4 | TRBV6-5 | 15 | CASSRLDSTNEKLFF | TGTGCCAGCTCCCGCCTCGACAGCACTAATGAAAAACTGTTTTTT
NA | NA | TRBJ1-1 | TRBV6-2/TRBV6-3 | 15 | CASSYPTVGWTEAFF | TGTGCCAGCAGTTACCCGACCGTCGGGTGGACTGAAGCTTTCTTT
NA | TRBD1 | TRBJ2-7 | TRBV7-9 | 16 | CASSGIGQGASDEQYF | TGTGCCAGCAGCGGAATTGGACAGGGGGCTAGTGACGAGCAGTACTTC
NA | TRBD1 | TRBJ1-2 | TRBV29-1 | 13 | CSVGTGSNYGYTF | TGCAGCGTTGGGACAGGGTCTAACTATGGCTACACCTTC
NA | NA | TRBJ2-3 | TRBV27 | 13 | CASTSRDTDTQYF | TGTGCCAGCACCTCACGGGACACAGATACGCAGTATTTT
NA | NA | TRBJ2-7 | TRBV3-1/TRBV3-2 | 15 | CASSPTSGATYEQYF | TGTGCCAGCAGCCCTACCTCAGGGGCCACCTACGAGCAGTACTTC
NA | TRBD1 | TRBJ2-7 | TRBV5-1 | 14 | CASSPGQGPYEQYF | TGCGCCAGCAGCCCCGGACAGGGACCCTACGAGCAGTACTTC
few | TRBD1 | TRBJ1-2 | TRBV5-1 | 15 | CASSLTGQGLDGYTF | TGCGCCAGCAGCTTGACGGGACAGGGGTTAGATGGCTACACCTTC
few | NA | TRBJ1-4 | TRBV18 | 14 | CASSPAAANEKLFF | TGTGCCAGCTCACCCGCGGCAGCTAATGAAAAACTGTTTTTT
NA | TRBD1 | TRBJ1-2 | TRBV25-1 | 12 | CASMDRRGGYTF | TGTGCCAGCATGGACAGGAGGGGTGGCTACACCTTC
NA | TRBD1 | TRBJ2-7 | TRBV6-6 | 16 | CASSPGTGGARGEQYF | TGTGCCAGCAGCCCCGGGACAGGGGGCGCGAGGGGCGAGCAGTACTTC
NA | NA | TRBJ2-1 | TRBV2 | 11 | CASGAYNEQFF | TGTGCCAGCGGGGCGTACAATGAGCAGTTCTTC
NA | NA | TRBJ1-2 | TRBV5-1 | 14 | CASSFTPGAGGYTF | TGCGCCAGCAGCTTCACACCAGGTGCGGGTGGCTACACCTTC
NA | TRBD2 | TRBJ2-1 | TRBV7-2 | 18 | CASSTLLAGTSSYNEQFF | TGTGCCAGCAGCACCCTACTAGCGGGGACCAGCTCCTACAATGAGCAGTTCTTC
NA | TRBD1 | TRBJ2-2 | TRBV7-9 | 15 | CASSPTGANTGELFF | TGTGCCAGCAGCCCAACAGGGGCGAACACCGGGGAGCTGTTTTTT
few | TRBD1 | TRBJ1-2 | TRBV5-4 | 14 | CASSRGPGSYGYTF | TGTGCCAGCAGCAGGGGGCCGGGGAGCTATGGCTACACCTTC
NA | NA | TRBJ2-3 | TRBV6-5 | 15 | CASSLDRTSTDTQYF | TGTGCCAGCAGTCTTGACAGGACTAGCACAGATACGCAGTATTTT
few | TRBD1 | TRBJ1-2 | TRBV28 | 13 | CASRTGSYYGYTF | TGTGCCAGCAGGACAGGGAGTTACTATGGCTACACCTTC
NA | NA | TRBJ1-6 | TRBV5-4 | 15 | CASSLGENGNSPLHF | TGTGCCAGCAGCTTGGGGGAGAACGGTAATTCACCCCTCCACTTT
NA | NA | TRBJ2-7 | TRBV29-1 | 12 | CSVEDNSYEQYF | TGCAGCGTTGAGGACAATTCCTACGAGCAGTACTTC
NA | TRBD1 | TRBJ1-2 | TRBV4-3 | 17 | CASSQEIGPGGRYGYTF | TGCGCCAGCAGCCAAGAAATAGGGCCAGGGGGTCGCTATGGCTACACCTTC
NA | NA | TRBJ2-2 | TRBV24-1 | 12 | CATGRVNGELFF | TGTGCCACCGGGCGGGTAAACGGGGAGCTGTTTTTT
NA | NA | TRBJ1-1 | TRBV10-3 | 14 | CAVRRDGQNTEAFF | TGTGCCGTAAGGCGGGACGGACAGAACACTGAAGCTTTCTTT
NA | TRBD2 | TRBJ2-1 | TRBV5-1 | 17 | CASSLAPGLAGGNEQFF | TGCGCCAGCAGCTTGGCACCAGGACTAGCGGGGGGTAATGAGCAGTTCTTC
NA | NA | TRBJ1-2 | TRBV6-1 | 14 | CASSEVGGVVGYTF | TGTGCCAGCAGTGAAGTCGGGGGGGTAGTCGGCTACACCTTC
NA | TRBD2 | TRBJ2-3 | TRBV10-3 | 15 | CAISRLAGVTDTQYF | TGTGCCATCAGTCGACTAGCGGGGGTGACAGATACGCAGTATTTT
NA | TRBD1 | TRBJ1-2 | TRBV7-9 | 15 | CATSPQGAVSYGYTF | TGTGCCACCTCCCCTCAGGGGGCAGTCAGCTATGGCTACACCTTC
NA | TRBD1 | TRBJ1-5 | TRBV3-1/TRBV3-2 | 15 | CASSPTGTGNQPQHF | TGTGCCAGCAGCCCGACCGGGACAGGGAATCAGCCCCAGCATTTT
once | NA | TRBJ2-3 | TRBV5-1 | 16 | CASSLGGGASTDTQYF | TGCGCCAGCAGCTTGGGGGGGGGCGCGAGCACAGATACGCAGTATTTT
once | NA | TRBJ2-3 | TRBV5-1 | 15 | CASSLAQGRADTQYF | TGCGCCAGCAGCTTGGCGCAGGGGAGAGCAGATACGCAGTATTTT
NA | NA | TRBJ1-2 | TRBV6-5 | 15 | CASSYSGRGLEGYTF | TGTGCCAGCAGTTACTCGGGCAGGGGATTAGAGGGCTACACCTTC
NA | NA | TRBJ1-2 | TRBV7-3 | 14 | CASSLSGGNYGYTF | TGTGCCAGCAGCTTAAGCGGCGGCAACTATGGCTACACCTTC
NA | NA | TRBJ1-1 | TRBV6-5 | 14 | CASSRRQVNTEAFF | TGTGCCAGCAGTCGCAGACAGGTGAACACTGAAGCTTTCTTT
NA | NA | TRBJ2-7 | TRBV25-1 | 13 | CASRDSNTYEQYF | TGTGCCAGCAGGGACAGCAATACCTACGAGCAGTACTTC
NA | TRBD1 | TRBJ2-7 | TRBV5-1 | 12 | CASSWTGSEQYF | TGCGCCAGCAGCTGGACAGGGTCCGAGCAGTACTTC
many | NA | TRBJ1-2 | TRBV6-5 | 12 | CASKTGNYGYTF | TGTGCCAGCAAAACAGGGAACTATGGCTACACCTTC
NA | NA | TRBJ1-6 | TRBV27 | 17 | CASSVTGLSSYNSPLHF | TGTGCCAGCAGTGTTACAGGATTAAGCTCCTATAATTCACCCCTCCACTTT
NA | NA | TRBJ1-5 | TRBV19 | 16 | CASSIVYNRGNQPQHF | TGTGCCAGTAGTATAGTCTACAACCGAGGGAATCAGCCCCAGCATTTT
NA | NA | TRBJ1-2 | TRBV6-1 | 14 | CASSDFGSNYGYTF | TGTGCCAGCAGTGATTTCGGGTCTAACTATGGCTACACCTTC
NA | TRBD1 | TRBJ1-5 | TRBV30 | 15 | CAWSSRDRRNQPQHF | TGTGCCTGGAGTTCTCGGGACAGACGCAATCAGCCCCAGCATTTT
NA | NA | TRBJ2-4 | TRBV6-4 | 18 | CASSRQNPYSLAKNIQYF | TGTGCCAGCAGCCGACAGAACCCATATTCTCTAGCCAAAAACATTCAGTACTTC
NA | TRBD1 | TRBJ1-4 | TRBV9 | 14 | CASSAGTAGGKLFF | TGTGCCAGCAGCGCCGGGACAGCTGGGGGAAAACTGTTTTTT
NA | TRBD1 | TRBJ2-7 | TRBV6-5 | 15 | CASSYRTGSSYEQYF | TGTGCCAGCAGTTATCGGACAGGGAGCTCCTACGAGCAGTACTTC
NA | NA | TRBJ2-2 | TRBV18 | 16 | CASSRQQGTNTGELFF | TGTGCCAGCTCACGACAACAGGGAACGAACACCGGGGAGCTGTTTTTT
NA | NA | TRBJ2-5 | TRBV5-1 | 13 | CASSGGYQETQYF | TGCGCCAGCAGCGGGGGGTACCAAGAGACCCAGTACTTC
NA | NA | TRBJ1-4 | TRBV5-1 | 15 | CASSVRQAVNEKLFF | TGCGCCAGCAGCGTTCGACAGGCGGTTAATGAAAAACTGTTTTTT
NA | NA | TRBJ2-1 | TRBV5-5 | 14 | CASSSRLQRAEQFF | TGTGCCAGCAGCTCACGACTACAGCGAGCTGAGCAGTTCTTC
NA | TRBD1 | TRBJ2-3 | TRBV18 | 16 | CASSPPQGPNTDTQYF | TGTGCCAGCTCACCGCCACAGGGGCCCAACACAGATACGCAGTATTTT
NA | NA | TRBJ1-1 | TRBV7-9 | 14 | CASSSRGETTEAFF | TGTGCCAGCAGCAGCAGGGGAGAGACCACTGAAGCTTTCTTT
NA | TRBD1 | TRBJ1-4 | TRBV30 | 12 | CARGGGGEKLFF | TGTGCTCGGGGAGGGGGCGGTGAAAAACTGTTTTTT
NA | NA | TRBJ1-2 | TRBV4-1 | 15 | CASSQDPAGTYGYTF | TGCGCCAGCAGCCAAGATCCCGCCGGTACCTATGGCTACACCTTC